This T cell receptor (beta chain) was retrieved from a study of CD4 T cells in relation to SARS-CoV-2 and coronaviruses. General study results and limits: SARS-CoV-2-driven expansion was significantly weaker in crossreactive than monoreactive clones. The cross-reactivity analysis covered only spike protein, not other viral proteins.

In germline, CDR1 is SGHKS, CDR2 YYEKEE (reference sequence). There are 16 residues in the CDR3. Between the trimmed V and J ends, which lost 4 bases and 7 bases, there was a span of 23 bases. Repertoires were generated with immunoSEQ multiplex PCR, while TCRdb's copy carries only in-frame clones and drops some. The table shows more than 15,000 clones, with 82% occurring only once. Note on this clone: Antigen: not known.

Unexposed donor CD4+ T cells date from about 2011-2018, before the COVID-19 pandemic. The cells were cultured for about 10 days before CD4+ T cells were isolated. The sample was CD4+ T cells from PBMCs, cultured in vitro. The V gene is TRBV5-5, the J gene TRBJ1-2, with D maybe TRBD1 (5 bases). The sequence was collected from a human donor in good health. CDR3 amino acids: CASSPPGALGPSGYTF. CDR3 nucleotide sequence: TGTGCCAGCAGCCCACCGGGCGCCTTGGGGCCTAGTGGCTACACCTTC.